Below, 19 T cell receptor beta chains from the same sample are listed, as sequenced in a study of blood T cell repertoires in COVID-19. The assay was immunoSEQ multiplex PCR, and TCRdb's table has in-frame clones only and misses some. Of about 100,000 clones in the sample, about 85% were seen once. Material: peripheral blood. The origin of the receptors is a man between 50 and 59 years old with active or convalescent COVID-19.

The genes are TRBV27 and TRBJ1-4; 9 nucleotides align to TRBD1. The CDR3 has 12 residues. From germline, CDR1 is MNHEY and CDR2 SMNVEV (reference sequence). The ends lost 5 bases at V and 14 bases at J; junction bases unmatched: 6. The CDR3, as DNA: TGTGCCAGCAGTCTTGACAGGGGGATCCTGTTTTTT. Translating it yields CASSLDRGILFF.

CDR3 protein: CASRRNGADTQYF. The CDR3 DNA reads TGTGCCAGCCGCCGAAACGGGGCAGATACGCAGTATTTT. This sequence joins TRBV7-9 and TRBJ2-3; tentative D call: TRBD2 (5 bases). CDR1 and CDR2 (germline): SEHNR, FQNEAQ (reference sequence). The CDR3 loop spans 13 amino acids. V lost 8 bases, J lost 4 bases, and 13 bases lay in between. Variable domain in full (rest from reference TRBV7-9 and TRBJ2-3): DTGVSQNPRHKITKRGQNVTFRCDPISEHNRLYWYRQTLGQGPEFLTYFQNEAQLEKSRLLSDRFSAERPKGSFSTLEIQRTEQGDSAMYLCASRRNGADTQYFGPGTRLTVL.

The chain recombines TRBV5-4 with TRBJ1-4; D uncertain. CDR1 SGHNT and CDR2 YYREEE come from the germline V gene (reference sequence). Trimming cost V 6 bases and J 3 bases, with 12 bases left between them. There are 14 residues in the CDR3. CDR3 amino acids: CASTTEYANEKLFF. CDR3 nucleotide sequence: TGTGCCAGCACGACGGAGTATGCTAATGAAAAACTGTTTTTT.

The genes are TRBV2 and TRBJ2-1; TRBD2 aligns across 10 bases. CDR3 length: 15 residues. The germline V gene encodes CDR1 SNHLY and CDR2 FYNNEI. The V gene end was trimmed by 6 bases and the J gene end by 7 bases; junction bases not matched to a gene: 9. The CDR3 here is CASSPLAGVSNEQFF. Written as DNA, the CDR3 is TGTGCCAGCAGCCCCCTAGCGGGAGTCTCTAATGAGCAGTTCTTC. The complete variable domain, with remaining parts taken from reference TRBV2 and TRBJ2-1, reads EPEVTQTPSHQVTQMGQEVILRCVPISNHLYFYWYRQILGQKVEFLVSFYNNEISEKSEIFDDQFSVERPDGSNFTLKIRSTKLEDSAMYFCASSPLAGVSNEQFFGPGTRLTVL.

V is TRBV7-2 and J is TRBJ2-2; D ambiguous. The CDR3 extends over 14 amino acids. V gave up 4 bases and J gave up 2 bases, with 8 bases separating them. The germline V gene has CDR1 SGHTA and CDR2 FQGNSA. DNA of the CDR3: TGTGCCAGCAGCTCTACCCGAAACACCGGGGAGCTGTTTTTT. Amino acids: CASSSTRNTGELFF.

This sequence joins TRBV4-2 and TRBJ1-2; D is ambiguous. V lost 4 bases and J lost 0, with 15 bases in between. The CDR3 runs 16 residues. Germline assignment: CDR1 LGHNA and CDR2 YNFKEQ. The CDR3 coding sequence is TGTGCCAGCAGCCGAGAGGGCCTACCCTCTAACTATGGCTACACCTTC. Amino acid sequence: CASSREGLPSNYGYTF.

This chain connects TRBV2 to TRBJ2-3, with 7 bases matching TRBD2. Germline V gene sequence: CDR1 SNHLY, CDR2 FYNNEI. The CDR3 runs to 14 residues. With V trimmed by 10 bases and J by 1 base, 8 bases remained unmatched. In DNA, the CDR3 is TGTGCCAACCAGCGGGATTCAGGCACAGATACGCAGTATTTT. It translates to CANQRDSGTDTQYF.

The V and J genes are TRBV28 and TRBJ2-7; possibly TRBD1 for D (6 bases). Germline V CDR1 and CDR2: MDHEN, SYDVKM. V shed 10 bases and J shed 6 bases, with 13 bases lying between them. This CDR3 has 11 residues. As DNA, the CDR3 is TGTGCCACCAAGGACAGCCTCGAGCAGTACTTC. Translation: CATKDSLEQYF.

This chain links TRBV3-1 (or the pseudogene TRBV3-2) with TRBJ2-7; TRBD2 matches at 11 bases. The V gene end was trimmed by 5 bases and the J gene end by 0 bases; junction bases not matched to a gene: 9. There are 17 residues in the CDR3. Germline-derived CDR1 and CDR2 are LGHDT and YNNKEL (reference sequence). Written as DNA, the CDR3 is TGTGCCAGCAGCGGGGGGCTAGCGGGAGGAAGCTCCTACGAGCAGTACTTC. Protein product: CASSGGLAGGSSYEQYF.

The chain uses TRBV10-2 and TRBJ1-1, with 7 bases that match TRBD1. J was trimmed by 1 base and V by 5 bases; bases with no gene match: 4. This CDR3 is 14 amino acids long. Germline V lookup: CDR1 WSHSY, CDR2 SAAADI. The CDR3 nucleotides read TGCGCCAGCAGTCCTAGGGGGCAGAACACTGAAGCTTTCTTT. Translated, it gives CASSPRGQNTEAFF.

This clone turned up a few times. This chain joins TRBV18 and TRBJ1-5; 9 bases line up with TRBD1. The CDR3 covers 14 residues. CDR1 is KGHSH and CDR2 is LQKENI in the germline V gene. The V segment lost 6 bases and the J segment 5 bases; nucleotides outside the gene matches: 5. This CDR3 reads CASSPDRGYQPQHF. The CDR3 DNA follows: TGTGCCAGCTCCCCGGACAGGGGTTATCAGCCCCAGCATTTT.

The chain recombines TRBV15 with TRBJ2-1, with 9 bases matching TRBD2. This CDR3 contains 15 residues. CDR1 LNHNV and CDR2 YYDKDF come from the germline V gene (reference sequence). V shed 1 base and J 7 bases; nucleotides not matched to a gene: 5. CDR3 loop: CATSRAGTSSNEQFF. The CDR3 DNA reads TGTGCCACCAGCAGAGCGGGGACTAGCTCGAATGAGCAGTTCTTC.

This clone was observed once. This chain links TRBV27 with TRBJ1-5, with D possibly TRBD1 on 5 matching bases. Germline V lookup: CDR1 MNHEY, CDR2 SMNVEV (reference sequence). The germline V and J ends were trimmed by 8 bases and 1 base, with 18 bases remaining between them. The CDR3 has 16 residues. CDR3 residues: CASGPWAPGSNQPQHF. CDR3 nucleotide sequence: TGTGCCAGCGGGCCGTGGGCCCCAGGGAGCAATCAGCCCCAGCATTTT.

This rearrangement joins TRBV2 to TRBJ2-2; TRBD2 agrees at 12 bases. CDR1 and CDR2 (germline): SNHLY, FYNNEI. J gave up 4 bases and V 6 bases, and 6 bases lay outside the gene matches. The CDR3 loop spans 16 amino acids. CDR3 protein: CASRSLAGGVTGELFF. DNA of the CDR3: TGTGCCAGCAGATCGCTAGCGGGAGGGGTCACCGGGGAGCTGTTTTTT.

The chain employs TRBV29-1 and TRBJ1-1; 7 nucleotides align to TRBD1. J gave up 4 bases and V 5 bases, and 10 bases lay outside the gene matches. The CDR3 has 14 amino acids. CDR1 SQVTM and CDR2 ANQGSEA come from the germline V gene. Here the CDR3 reads CSVSKGAGGTEAFF. The DNA of the CDR3 is TGCAGCGTTTCAAAGGGCGCAGGGGGCACTGAAGCTTTCTTT.

The chain recombines TRBV2 with TRBJ1-2, with a possible D match to TRBD1 (5 bases). CDR1 is SNHLY, CDR2 FYNNEI, per germline. The length of the CDR3 is 13 residues. Trimming removed 5 bases at V and 7 bases at J, with 14 bases between. The CDR3 sequence is CASSQGTEGGYTF. DNA of the CDR3: TGTGCCAGCAGTCAAGGGACTGAGGGTGGCTACACCTTC.

This clone showed up just a few times. The chain recombines TRBV2 with TRBJ2-3; a possible D gene is TRBD1 (6 bases). Germline V CDR1 and CDR2: SNHLY, FYNNEI. The CDR3 sequence is 15 residues long. V lost 1 base and J 2 bases, leaving 10 bases between the germline ends. The CDR3 sequence: CASSEGGQHTDTQYF. DNA of the CDR3: TGTGCCAGCAGTGAAGGGGGGCAGCACACAGATACGCAGTATTTT.

This clone was detected a few times. The J gene is TRBJ2-6, the V gene TRBV30, with D tentatively TRBD2 (5 bases). CDR1 is GTSNPN and CDR2 is SVGIG in the germline V gene (reference sequence). This CDR3 region has 16 residues. V was clipped by 3 bases and J by 0 bases, with 12 bases between them. The CDR3 is CAWRPGLYSGANVLTF. DNA for the CDR3: TGTGCCTGGAGGCCTGGACTGTACTCTGGGGCCAACGTCCTGACTTTC.

The chain carries TRBV12-3 or TRBV12-4 and TRBJ2-2, with 7 nucleotides matching TRBD1. The CDR3 covers 12 residues. Losses at the gene ends were 6 bases for V and 5 bases for J; bases not matched to a gene: 0. The CDR3, as DNA: TGTGCCAGCAGGACAGGGACCGGGGAGCTGTTTTTT. As protein: CASRTGTGELFF.